The source of this TCR beta chain is a study of CD8 T cells in Susac syndrome. RNA totalling roughly 0.5 to 1 ug underwent reverse transcription with random hexamers. By means of immunoSEQ multiplex PCR, TCR beta CDR3 spanning 54 Vbeta and 13 Jbeta underwent amplification. TCRdb reprocessed the immunoSEQ multiplex PCR reads via MiXCR and lists one record per CDR3 protein. This sample has around 170,000 distinct CDR3 sequences, with around 95% found just once. Susac syndrome patients met recently defined diagnostic criteria for definite or probable disease. Germline CDR1 GTSNPN, CDR2 SVGIG (reference sequence). Trimming at V came to 0 bases and at J to 2 bases, leaving 4 bases not matched to a gene. The CDR3 extends over 15 amino acids.

Sequencing was done on a sample of CD8+ T cells from PBMCs. This chain links TRBV30 with TRBJ2-3, with 8 nucleotides matching TRBD2. The TCR was taken from a human donor with Susac syndrome. The CDR3, as DNA: TGTGCCTGGAGTGTAGGACTAGCCGACACAGATACGCAGTATTTT. Protein: CAWSVGLADTDTQYF. The whole variable domain, remainder taken from reference TRBV30 and TRBJ2-3, is SQTIHQWPATLVQPVGSPLSLECTVEGTSNPNLYWYRQAAGRGLQLLFYSVGIGQISSEVPQNLSASRPQDRQFILSSKKLLLSDSGFYLCAWSVGLADTDTQYFGPGTRLTVL.